This TCR beta chain came from a study of identical twins. The authors used template switching to add a universal primer site and gave cDNA unique molecular identifiers. TCRdb re-derived calls from the 5' RACE reads in MiXCR, one entry per CDR3 protein. The sample has hundreds of thousands of distinct CDR3 sequences, 8% to 9% seen once. This clonotype was counted between two and nine times. Its specificity is unknown. The CDR3 runs to 15 residues. Broader study findings: The models gave estimates that fell short of the out-of-frame TCR alpha sharing seen in monozygotic twins. The authors noted that invariant MAIT and iNKT cells could partly confound zero-insertion analyses.

The same data also contributed to another study, on yellow fever vaccine responses in identical twins.

This TCR was sampled from a young woman in good health. The rearrangement links TRBV21-1 to TRBJ2-7; no check of the table's D call, TRBD1, against the DNA was made. TRBV21-1 is a pseudogene segment. The sequenced sample consisted of PBMCs. The CDR3 DNA reads as TGTGCCAGCAGCAAAGTACAGGGTAAACCCTACGAGCAGTACTTC. It specifies CASSKVQGKPYEQYF.